These T cell receptor beta chains were read from a single sample in a study of T cell responses to AZD1222 COVID-19 vaccine. Assay used: immunoSEQ multiplex PCR; TCRdb lists only in-frame clones, some missing. This table has approximately 50,000 clones, approximately 86% appearing once. The sample here was peripheral blood, taken 28 days after the second AZD1222 dose. These receptors were obtained from an adult who received the AZD1222 COVID-19 vaccine. Both conserved end residues are part of each CDR3. The D gene is left open where the match is weak. Not every row has a clone size; where given, it reads once, few, many or a size class.

TRBV3-1/TRBV3-2	TRBJ1-1	-	17	-	CASSQPNGREMNTEAFF	TGTGCCAGCAGCCAACCGAATGGTAGGGAGATGAACACTGAAGCTTTCTTT
TRBV5-1	TRBJ2-1	-	13	-	CASSFSRNNEQFF	TGCGCCAGCAGCTTTTCCAGAAACAATGAGCAGTTCTTC
TRBV18	TRBJ2-1	-	16	TRBD2	CASSLQGLEVNNEQFF	TGTGCCAGCTCACTTCAGGGACTAGAGGTCAACAATGAGCAGTTCTTC
TRBV5-1	TRBJ2-5	-	16	TRBD2	CASRQGLAGEQETQYF	TGCGCCAGCAGACAGGGACTAGCGGGTGAACAAGAGACCCAGTACTTC
TRBV12-3/TRBV12-4	TRBJ1-5	once	13	-	CASSFPGAKPQHF	TGTGCCAGCAGTTTTCCCGGGGCGAAGCCCCAGCATTTT
TRBV7-9	TRBJ2-5	-	11	-	CASSPGETQYF	TGTGCCAGCAGCCCAGGCGAGACCCAGTACTTC
TRBV2	TRBJ1-2	-	13	TRBD1	CASSETGGRGYTF	TGTGCCAGCAGTGAAACAGGGGGCCGTGGCTACACCTTC
TRBV5-1	TRBJ2-1	-	14	-	CASSLGQINNEQFF	TGCGCCAGCAGCTTAGGACAGATCAACAATGAGCAGTTCTTC
TRBV28	TRBJ2-5	-	13	-	CAGTRAGAKTQYF	TGTGCCGGGACTCGGGCAGGGGCAAAGACCCAGTACTTC
TRBV7-2	TRBJ1-6	-	14	-	CASSFTHRDSPLHF	TGTGCCAGCAGCTTCACTCACAGGGACTCACCCCTCCACTTT
TRBV28	TRBJ1-2	-	15	-	CASSSSPQALYGYTF	TGTGCCAGCAGTTCCTCCCCACAGGCCCTCTATGGCTACACCTTC
TRBV2	TRBJ1-2	-	14	TRBD1	CASSVDRVWVGYTF	TGTGCCAGCAGTGTGGACAGGGTGTGGGTTGGCTACACCTTC
TRBV7-9	TRBJ2-7	-	14	TRBD2	CASSFGGSEYEQYF	TGTGCCAGCAGCTTCGGCGGGAGTGAGTACGAGCAGTACTTC
TRBV19	TRBJ1-6	-	14	-	CASRLGQDNSPLHF	TGTGCCAGTAGACTGGGACAAGATAATTCACCCCTCCACTTT
TRBV12-3/TRBV12-4	TRBJ1-1	-	13	-	CASSFGRNTEAFF	TGTGCCAGCAGTTTTGGTCGGAACACTGAAGCTTTCTTT
TRBV5-1	TRBJ2-3	-	17	TRBD2	CASSLLGTSGGADTQYF	TGCGCCAGCAGCTTGCTAGGGACTAGCGGAGGGGCAGATACGCAGTATTTT
TRBV18	TRBJ2-1	-	13	-	CASSPDSGALQFF	TGTGCCAGCTCACCAGACTCGGGAGCTTTGCAGTTCTTC
TRBV2	TRBJ1-5	once	14	-	CASSASNSNQPQHF	TGTGCCAGCAGTGCTAGCAATAGCAATCAGCCCCAGCATTTT
TRBV29-1	TRBJ1-2	once	13	TRBD1	CSAEDRGNYGYTF	TGCAGCGCCGAGGACAGGGGTAACTATGGCTACACCTTC
TRBV7-8	TRBJ2-7	few	16	-	CASSLGRGSRFYEQYF	TGTGCCAGCAGCTTAGGAAGGGGGTCCCGCTTCTACGAGCAGTACTTC
TRBV6-5	TRBJ2-5	once	13	TRBD1	CASRRQGAETQYF	TGTGCCAGCAGACGACAGGGAGCGGAGACCCAGTACTTC
TRBV28	TRBJ2-7	-	22	TRBD2	CASSRSRGFFGTSGSTRREQYF	TGTGCCAGCAGTCGATCCCGGGGGTTCTTCGGGACTAGCGGGTCAACCCGAAGGGAGCAGTACTTC
TRBV5-6	TRBJ1-6	-	14	TRBD1	CASVMGQVNSPLHF	TGTGCCAGCGTAATGGGACAGGTCAATTCACCCCTCCACTTT
TRBV6-5	TRBJ2-1	-	14	-	CASSQSSSYNEQFF	TGTGCCAGCAGTCAGTCGAGCTCCTACAATGAGCAGTTCTTC
TRBV5-1	TRBJ1-6	once	15	TRBD1	CASSSGTGVNSPLHF	TGCGCCAGCAGCTCCGGGACAGGGGTAAATTCACCCCTCCACTTT
TRBV27	TRBJ2-5	-	15	TRBD1	CASSFQDRGRETQYF	TGTGCCAGCAGTTTCCAGGACAGGGGGCGAGAGACCCAGTACTTC
TRBV5-1	TRBJ1-6	-	14	TRBD1	CASSVDRATGPLHF	TGCGCCAGCAGCGTCGACAGGGCGACGGGTCCCCTCCACTTT
TRBV7-2	TRBJ1-2	once	13	TRBD1	CASRGTGEGGYTF	TGTGCCAGCAGAGGGACAGGCGAAGGTGGCTACACCTTC
TRBV30	TRBJ2-3	-	19	TRBD2	CAWNPGLAGGRTSTDTQYF	TGTGCCTGGAACCCGGGACTAGCGGGGGGACGAACTAGCACAGATACGCAGTATTTT
TRBV28	TRBJ1-1	-	15	-	CASSPPDAPRTEAFF	TGTGCCAGCAGTCCCCCCGACGCGCCGCGCACTGAAGCTTTCTTT
TRBV24-1	TRBJ2-2	-	17	-	CATSETPGTLVTGELFF	TGTGCCACCAGTGAGACTCCGGGGACCTTGGTCACCGGGGAGCTGTTTTTT
TRBV18	TRBJ1-4	-	16	-	CASSPPGARRVEKLFF	TGTGCCAGCTCACCACCTGGAGCCAGGAGAGTTGAAAAACTGTTTTTT
TRBV29-1	TRBJ2-3	-	13	TRBD1	CSGGDRATDTQYF	TGCAGCGGGGGGGACAGGGCCACAGATACGCAGTATTTT
TRBV2	TRBJ2-3	-	10	-	CARRGDTQYF	TGTGCCCGCCGGGGAGATACGCAGTATTTT
TRBV18	TRBJ2-7	once	15	-	CASSPPGQINYEQYF	TGTGCCAGCTCACCTCCGGGACAAATTAACTACGAGCAGTACTTC
TRBV28	TRBJ2-7	-	12	-	CASTRGSYEQYF	TGTGCCAGCACCAGAGGTTCCTACGAGCAGTACTTC
TRBV10-3	TRBJ2-6	-	19	-	CAISASWGTPSSGANVLTF	TGTGCCATCAGTGCGAGTTGGGGGACACCGTCGTCTGGGGCCAACGTCCTGACTTTC
TRBV13	TRBJ2-7	-	16	-	CASSLGWGAPSYEQYF	TGTGCCAGCAGCTTAGGTTGGGGGGCCCCCTCCTACGAGCAGTACTTC
TRBV19	TRBJ1-2	-	15	TRBD1	CASSMRVRGSYGYTF	TGTGCCAGTAGTATGCGGGTCAGGGGGAGCTATGGCTACACCTTC
TRBV3-1/TRBV3-2	TRBJ2-2	-	12	-	CASSYRAGELFF	TGTGCCAGCAGCTACAGGGCCGGGGAGCTGTTTTTT